One sample yielded the 19 T cell receptor beta chains listed below, sequenced in a study of blood T cell repertoires in COVID-19. Profiled with immunoSEQ multiplex PCR; TCRdb holds only in-frame clones, not every one. This table has approximately 200,000 clones, approximately 86% appearing once. Sequenced material: PBMCs or T cells enriched from blood (not recorded which). The receptors were gathered from a woman in her twenties or thirties who had been exposed to COVID-19.

The CDR3 protein is CASSPPSRTSDHNEQFF. The CDR3 region has the DNA TGTGCCAGCAGCCCTCCTTCTAGGACTAGCGATCACAATGAGCAGTTCTTC. This chain uses TRBV11-3 with TRBJ2-1; 9 bases agree with TRBD2. V shed 5 bases, J shed 5 bases, and the junction held 13 bases outside the gene matches. The CDR3 runs 17 residues. Germline V gene data show CDR1 as SGHNT and CDR2 as YENEEA.

The rearrangement links TRBV6-5 to TRBJ1-1; TRBD1 might be the D (5 bases). From germline, CDR1 is MNHEY and CDR2 SVGAGI. CDR3 size: 14 residues. With 2 bases removed from V and 7 bases from J, the gap between germline ends came to 14 bases. CDR3 in DNA: TGTGCCAGCAGTTACAGGGAGGGGACGATTGAAGCTTTCTTT. This codes for CASSYREGTIEAFF.

DNA for the CDR3: TGCAGCGTTCCGACAGGGGTGAACTATGGCTACACCTTC. It yields the protein CSVPTGVNYGYTF. The chain employs TRBV29-1 and TRBJ1-2, with 8 positions matching TRBD1. CDR1 and CDR2 (germline): SQVTM, ANQGSEA. V trimming: 5 bases; J trimming: 2 bases; junction bases outside the gene matches: 4. The CDR3 is made up of 13 amino acids.

The V call is TRBV5-4, the J call TRBJ1-1; D is perhaps TRBD1 (6 bases). The CDR3 runs 14 residues. V dropped 4 bases and J dropped 1 base, with 11 bases sitting between them. Germline assignment: CDR1 SGHNT and CDR2 YYREEE (reference sequence). CDR3 DNA sequence: TGTGCCAGCAGCCCCGGGACACGGAACACTGAAGCTTTCTTT. Protein product: CASSPGTRNTEAFF.

J is TRBJ1-4 and V is TRBV27, with D unclear. Germline V CDR1 and CDR2: MNHEY, SMNVEV (reference sequence). V was cut by 5 bases and J by 7 bases, with 14 bases left in between. CDR3 length equals 14 residues. The CDR3 loop is CASSGPGVVEKLFF. CDR3 nucleotide sequence: TGTGCCAGCAGTGGTCCCGGGGTGGTTGAAAAACTGTTTTTT.

This chain links TRBV18 with TRBJ2-5; TRBD2 is a possible D gene (5 bases). Trimming shortened V by 0 bases and J by 2 bases, and 10 bases separated the two germline ends. Germline-derived CDR1 and CDR2 are KGHSH and LQKENI. The CDR3 is made up of 15 amino acids. The CDR3 reads CASSPPSGGQETQYF. In nucleotides, the CDR3 is TGTGCCAGCTCACCACCTTCTGGCGGGCAAGAGACCCAGTACTTC.

This rearrangement joins TRBV28 to TRBJ2-7, with D maybe TRBD1 (6 bases). The CDR3 loop spans 14 amino acids. Germline loops: CDR1 MDHEN, CDR2 SYDVKM. Trimming removed 4 bases at V and 7 bases at J, with 17 bases between. This CDR3 reads CASSSETGLGEQYF. In DNA form, the CDR3 reads TGTGCCAGCAGTTCAGAGACAGGCCTCGGGGAGCAGTACTTC.

The V gene is TRBV5-1, the J gene TRBJ2-1; D is possibly TRBD2 (5 bases). V shed 4 bases and J shed 1 base, with 12 bases lying between them. The CDR3 is 15 amino acids. Looked up from germline, CDR1 is SGHRS and CDR2 is YFSETQ. The CDR3: CASSTVSGSYNEQFF. The DNA for the CDR3 is TGCGCCAGCAGCACGGTCAGCGGATCCTACAATGAGCAGTTCTTC.

CDR3 in DNA: TGTGCCAGCAGCGTATCAGGCCGTAATGAAAAACTGTTTTTT. It specifies CASSVSGRNEKLFF. The chain has TRBV9 and TRBJ1-4; D unresolved. The CDR3 loop spans 14 amino acids. Germline loops: CDR1 SGDLS, CDR2 YYNGEE. V was shortened by 1 base and J by 4 bases, with 8 bases between the two germline ends.

The chain joins TRBV11-2 to TRBJ2-1; D may be TRBD1 (6 bases). The germline CDR1 and CDR2 sequences are SGHAT and FQNNGV. Trimming removed 2 bases at V and 4 bases at J, with 9 bases between. The CDR3 extends over 14 amino acids. This CDR3 is CASSLNRVYNEQFF. The CDR3, as DNA: TGTGCCAGCAGCTTAAACAGGGTATACAATGAGCAGTTCTTC.

V gene TRBV9 combines with J gene TRBJ2-3; TRBD2 matches 7 bases. The germline V gene has CDR1 SGDLS and CDR2 YYNGEE. The CDR3 sequence is 14 residues long. V shed 6 bases, J shed 3 bases, and the junction held 7 bases outside the gene matches. The CDR3 sequence: CASTGGGWTDTQYF. Here the CDR3 DNA reads TGTGCCAGCACGGGGGGAGGATGGACAGATACGCAGTATTTT.

Comment on this clone: This sequence is one base from a far larger clone and is likely a read error. The V and J genes are TRBV7-6 and TRBJ1-5; 10 nucleotides agree with TRBD1. V was clipped by 5 bases and J by 5 bases; unmatched bases: 3. Looked up from germline, CDR1 is SGHVS and CDR2 is FNYEAQ. The CDR3 spans 14 residues. CDR3 nucleotides: TGTGCCAGCAGCACCGGGACAGGGGATCAGCCCCAGCATTTT. It translates to CASSTGTGDQPQHF.

This chain connects TRBV2 to TRBJ2-1, with 9 bases aligning to TRBD2. The CDR3 is 13 amino acids. In germline, CDR1 is SNHLY, CDR2 FYNNEI. Trimming took 2 bases from V and 9 from J; bases not matched to a gene: 2. The chain's CDR3 is CASSERAGGEQFF. In DNA form, the CDR3 reads TGTGCCAGCAGTGAACGAGCGGGGGGTGAGCAGTTCTTC.

The rearrangement joins TRBV19 to TRBJ2-3; possibly TRBD1 for D (7 bases). The CDR3 has 15 amino acids. Trimming took 5 bases from V and 5 from J, leaving 17 bases between them. Germline lookup yields CDR1 LNHDA and CDR2 SQIVND (reference sequence). As DNA, the CDR3 is TGTGCCAGTAGTGGGGGACAGCACGGGGGAGATACGCAGTATTTT. Translating gives CASSGGQHGGDTQYF.

The rearrangement uses TRBV5-1 and TRBJ2-1; possibly TRBD2 for D (6 bases). The CDR3 runs 13 residues. Germline CDR1 reads SGHRS; CDR2 reads YFSETQ. The germline V and J ends were trimmed by 0 bases and 9 bases, with 10 bases remaining between them. The CDR3 reads CASSLAGVGEQFF. The CDR3 coding sequence is TGCGCCAGCAGCTTGGCGGGGGTAGGTGAGCAGTTCTTC.

The chain links TRBV7-8 to TRBJ1-5; possibly TRBD1 for D (6 bases). This CDR3 comprises 16 residues. CDR1 and CDR2 (germline): SGHVS, FQNEAQ. The germline V and J ends were trimmed by 1 base and 4 bases, with 14 bases remaining between them. The CDR3 sequence: CASSLVEGVMNQPQHF. In DNA form, the CDR3 reads TGTGCCAGCAGCTTAGTTGAGGGGGTAATGAATCAGCCCCAGCATTTT.

The chain employs TRBV19 and TRBJ2-3; 9 nucleotides align to TRBD1. This CDR3 spans 17 amino acids. The V segment lost 0 bases and the J segment 3 bases; nucleotides outside the gene matches: 7. Germline V lookup: CDR1 LNHDA, CDR2 SQIVND (reference sequence). The CDR3 reads CASSIDHWDRETDTQYF. The CDR3, as DNA: TGTGCCAGTAGTATAGATCACTGGGACAGGGAGACAGATACGCAGTATTTT. Looking up the rest from reference TRBV19 and TRBJ2-3 gives the full variable domain: DGGITQSPKYLFRKEGQNVTLSCEQNLNHDAMYWYRQDPGQGLRLIYYSQIVNDFQKGDIAEGYSVSREKKESFPLTVTSAQKNPTAFYLCASSIDHWDRETDTQYFGPGTRLTVL.

The rearrangement links TRBV5-1 to TRBJ1-6; possible D gene TRBD1, 5 bases. CDR1 is SGHRS and CDR2 is YFSETQ in the germline V gene. The CDR3 runs to 15 residues. The V end was cut by 3 bases, the J end by 12 bases, with 19 bases between. The DNA for the CDR3 is TGCGCCAGCAGCTGGGGCCCCGAGGAAGGTAGACCCCTCCACTTT. Protein: CASSWGPEEGRPLHF.

The genes are TRBV5-4 and TRBJ2-7; tentatively, D is TRBD1 (6 bases). Germline loops: CDR1 SGHNT, CDR2 YYREEE (reference sequence). Trimming removed 0 bases at V and 0 bases at J, with 7 bases between. The CDR3 loop spans 14 amino acids. The CDR3 nucleotides read TGTGCCAGCAGCTTGGACAGGGTCTCCTACGAGCAGTACTTC. Encoded protein: CASSLDRVSYEQYF.